The source of this T cell receptor beta chain is a study of blood T cell repertoires in COVID-19 (TCRdb year 2020). Regarding the study in general: The collaborator samples originated in the United States, Italy and Spain and spanned the acute and convalescent phases of COVID-19. The material from the prospective study consisted of cDNA or gDNA derived from T cells, B-cell-depleted T cells, or PBMCs. Subjects who had been exposed to COVID-19, were actively infected with it, or had recovered from it provided the deeply sampled blood TCRbeta repertoires that made up the dataset. The repertoires were released in a freely available public database intended as a resource for research on the immune response to SARS-CoV-2. Samples were obtained from the ongoing ImmuneRACE study (first 160 participants) and from 1,000 to 1,500 subjects provided by 6 global collaborators. Sample metadata almost always included a de-identified subject ID, COVID-19 status, age in years and sex. Where available, HLA class I and class II types were obtained from metadata supplied by the sample provider rather than from assay-based typing. On the study overall, not on this receptor specifically: How much clinical and demographic metadata was included differed by source and by participant, and the metadata was provided uncurated.

TCRbeta CDR3 regions were amplified from genomic DNA using the immunoSEQ Assay, a bias-controlled multiplex PCR. Concerning the study's data processing: The number of nucleated cells in each sample was estimated from the amplification of reference gene primers within the assay. Sequence reads were collapsed and filtered to measure the absolute abundance of every unique TCRbeta CDR3 rearrangement. For each sample, productive Simpson clonality was calculated by taking the square root of Simpson's diversity index across productive rearrangements. TCRdb retrieved this table from immuneACCESS and kept in-frame rearrangements only. Not all clones are present; in checked studies, unresolved V genes account for under half, and no reason is known for the remainder. V and J calls and clone size are those listed in that table; D and trimming were worked out from the DNA. The sample contains tens of thousands of clones, roughly 89% of them found a single time. 43% of the sample is taken by the ten largest.

One collaborating source in Seattle enrolled patients during active infection and followed them longitudinally through the course of disease. Whole blood was collected in K2EDTA tubes by collaborating institutions according to the institutions' own protocols. Collaborator samples were shipped for TCRbeta analysis as frozen whole blood, isolated PBMCs, or DNA extracted from either sample type. CDR1 and CDR2 (KGHSH, LQKENI) derive from the germline V gene. The CDR3 runs 15 amino acids, cysteine and phenylalanine included. Only the CDR3 portion is preserved as DNA: 45 bases, with reading frame beginning at the first base. Unmatched junction bases come to 11, with V trimmed by 3 bases and J by 10 bases. Notes on this clone: The clone's antigen remains unknown. No quality values exist for individual bases; no much larger clone is one base distant.

Source material: peripheral blood. This receptor chain uses TRBV18 and TRBJ2-1; 8 bases in the junction line up with TRBD1. The sequence came from a woman aged 55-75 years with COVID-19, enrolled during active disease. The nucleotide sequence is TGTGCCAGCTCACCTGGGACAGGCCTCTCAGAAGAGCAGTTCTTC. It codes for CASSPGTGLSEEQFF.